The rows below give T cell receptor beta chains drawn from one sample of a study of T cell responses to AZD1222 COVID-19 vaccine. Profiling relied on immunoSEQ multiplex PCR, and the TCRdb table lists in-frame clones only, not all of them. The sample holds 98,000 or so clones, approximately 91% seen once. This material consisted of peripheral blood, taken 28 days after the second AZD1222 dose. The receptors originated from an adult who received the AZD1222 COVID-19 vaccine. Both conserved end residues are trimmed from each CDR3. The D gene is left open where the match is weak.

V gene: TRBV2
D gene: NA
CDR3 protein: ASSVGLTGGYT

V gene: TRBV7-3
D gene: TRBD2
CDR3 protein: ASSPSGGRNEQF

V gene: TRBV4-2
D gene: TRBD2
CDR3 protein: ASSQEGGGLSSYNEQF

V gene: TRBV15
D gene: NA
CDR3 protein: ATSRPGQWVGQPQH

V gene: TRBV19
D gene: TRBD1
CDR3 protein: ASSIMGQLNEKLF

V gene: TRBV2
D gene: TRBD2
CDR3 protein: AGREGLVSKTQY

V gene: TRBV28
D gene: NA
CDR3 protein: ASRLQGNGNEQF

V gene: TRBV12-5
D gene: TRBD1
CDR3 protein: ASGLRTGCVQETQY

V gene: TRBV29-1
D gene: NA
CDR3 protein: SVVVYSNQPQH

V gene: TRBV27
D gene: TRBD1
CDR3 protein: ASSPNSGTGVPNTEAF

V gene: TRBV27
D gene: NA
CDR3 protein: ASKTNRGDEQF

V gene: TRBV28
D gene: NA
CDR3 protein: ASGVWGGSYNEQF

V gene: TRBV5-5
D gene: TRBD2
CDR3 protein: ASSWMASGSSYEQY

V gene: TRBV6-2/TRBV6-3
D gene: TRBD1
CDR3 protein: ASSSGGEYGYT

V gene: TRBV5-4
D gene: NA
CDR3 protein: ASSLAAGLTGELF

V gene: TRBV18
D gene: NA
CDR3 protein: ASSPQVLGAGANVLT

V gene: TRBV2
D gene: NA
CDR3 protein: ASNQDIQETQY

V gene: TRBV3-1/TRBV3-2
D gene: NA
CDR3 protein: ASSQVGETQY

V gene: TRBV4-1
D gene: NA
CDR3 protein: ASSQDWGLAKNIQY

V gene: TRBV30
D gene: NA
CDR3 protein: AWTEFYTGELF

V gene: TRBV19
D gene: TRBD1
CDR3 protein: ASSLEDRSYGYT

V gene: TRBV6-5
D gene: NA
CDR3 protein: ASSLQGADTQY

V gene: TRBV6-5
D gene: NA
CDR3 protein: ASREAYEQY

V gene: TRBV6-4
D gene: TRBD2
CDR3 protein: ASSARGSTDTQY

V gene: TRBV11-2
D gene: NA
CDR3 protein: ASSLLNEQF

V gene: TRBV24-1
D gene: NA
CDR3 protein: ATSDLRGESTDTQY

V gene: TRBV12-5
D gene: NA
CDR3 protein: ASGPTGAISYEQY

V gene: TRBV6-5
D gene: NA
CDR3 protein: ASGNSRQNEQY

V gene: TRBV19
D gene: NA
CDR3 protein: ASSASEGVGELF

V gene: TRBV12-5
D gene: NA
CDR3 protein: ASGFDRDTQY

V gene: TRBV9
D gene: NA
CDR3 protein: ASSVGTVRNTIY

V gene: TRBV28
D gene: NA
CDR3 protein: ASLPYTGSSYEQY

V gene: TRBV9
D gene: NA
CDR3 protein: ASSGYGGYQPQH

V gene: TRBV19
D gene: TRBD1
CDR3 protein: ASSIIGQGALGEQY

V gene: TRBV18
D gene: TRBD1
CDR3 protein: ATTGATNEKLF

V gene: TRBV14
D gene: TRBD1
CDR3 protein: ASPHRGEEKLF

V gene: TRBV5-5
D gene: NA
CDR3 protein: ASIPGQVTEAF

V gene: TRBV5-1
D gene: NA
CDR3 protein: ASSEPFDNEQF

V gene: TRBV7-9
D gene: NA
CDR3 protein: ASSLGDARGPSYNEQF

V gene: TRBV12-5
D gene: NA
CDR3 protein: ASVSFGEVNEQY

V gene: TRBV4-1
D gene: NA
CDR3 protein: ASSQEGASVTDTQY

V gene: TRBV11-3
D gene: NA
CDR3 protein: ASSLAVNTGELF

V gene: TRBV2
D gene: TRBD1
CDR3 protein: ASSPLAAGTANTEAF

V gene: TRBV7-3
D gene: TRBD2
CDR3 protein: ASSARASGRASNEQF

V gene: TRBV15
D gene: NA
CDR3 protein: ATSRDSVNTQY

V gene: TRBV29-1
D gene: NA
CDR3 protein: SVVGRGPIATEAF

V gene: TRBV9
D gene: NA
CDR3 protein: ASSVGGGSDTEAF

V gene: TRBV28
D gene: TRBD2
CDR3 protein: ATRGLAEN

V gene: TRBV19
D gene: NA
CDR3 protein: ASSTRNTGELF

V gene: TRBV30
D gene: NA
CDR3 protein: AWRPRELRTGELF

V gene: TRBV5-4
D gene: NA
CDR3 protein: ASSLNEYEQY

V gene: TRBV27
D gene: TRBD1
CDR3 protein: ASSFTRGQGRYEQF

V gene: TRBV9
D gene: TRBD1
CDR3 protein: ASSVDRGSTEAF

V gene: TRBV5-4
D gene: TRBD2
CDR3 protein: ASSRDYRNTGELF

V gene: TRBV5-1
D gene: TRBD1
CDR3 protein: ASSGQTGGENYGYT